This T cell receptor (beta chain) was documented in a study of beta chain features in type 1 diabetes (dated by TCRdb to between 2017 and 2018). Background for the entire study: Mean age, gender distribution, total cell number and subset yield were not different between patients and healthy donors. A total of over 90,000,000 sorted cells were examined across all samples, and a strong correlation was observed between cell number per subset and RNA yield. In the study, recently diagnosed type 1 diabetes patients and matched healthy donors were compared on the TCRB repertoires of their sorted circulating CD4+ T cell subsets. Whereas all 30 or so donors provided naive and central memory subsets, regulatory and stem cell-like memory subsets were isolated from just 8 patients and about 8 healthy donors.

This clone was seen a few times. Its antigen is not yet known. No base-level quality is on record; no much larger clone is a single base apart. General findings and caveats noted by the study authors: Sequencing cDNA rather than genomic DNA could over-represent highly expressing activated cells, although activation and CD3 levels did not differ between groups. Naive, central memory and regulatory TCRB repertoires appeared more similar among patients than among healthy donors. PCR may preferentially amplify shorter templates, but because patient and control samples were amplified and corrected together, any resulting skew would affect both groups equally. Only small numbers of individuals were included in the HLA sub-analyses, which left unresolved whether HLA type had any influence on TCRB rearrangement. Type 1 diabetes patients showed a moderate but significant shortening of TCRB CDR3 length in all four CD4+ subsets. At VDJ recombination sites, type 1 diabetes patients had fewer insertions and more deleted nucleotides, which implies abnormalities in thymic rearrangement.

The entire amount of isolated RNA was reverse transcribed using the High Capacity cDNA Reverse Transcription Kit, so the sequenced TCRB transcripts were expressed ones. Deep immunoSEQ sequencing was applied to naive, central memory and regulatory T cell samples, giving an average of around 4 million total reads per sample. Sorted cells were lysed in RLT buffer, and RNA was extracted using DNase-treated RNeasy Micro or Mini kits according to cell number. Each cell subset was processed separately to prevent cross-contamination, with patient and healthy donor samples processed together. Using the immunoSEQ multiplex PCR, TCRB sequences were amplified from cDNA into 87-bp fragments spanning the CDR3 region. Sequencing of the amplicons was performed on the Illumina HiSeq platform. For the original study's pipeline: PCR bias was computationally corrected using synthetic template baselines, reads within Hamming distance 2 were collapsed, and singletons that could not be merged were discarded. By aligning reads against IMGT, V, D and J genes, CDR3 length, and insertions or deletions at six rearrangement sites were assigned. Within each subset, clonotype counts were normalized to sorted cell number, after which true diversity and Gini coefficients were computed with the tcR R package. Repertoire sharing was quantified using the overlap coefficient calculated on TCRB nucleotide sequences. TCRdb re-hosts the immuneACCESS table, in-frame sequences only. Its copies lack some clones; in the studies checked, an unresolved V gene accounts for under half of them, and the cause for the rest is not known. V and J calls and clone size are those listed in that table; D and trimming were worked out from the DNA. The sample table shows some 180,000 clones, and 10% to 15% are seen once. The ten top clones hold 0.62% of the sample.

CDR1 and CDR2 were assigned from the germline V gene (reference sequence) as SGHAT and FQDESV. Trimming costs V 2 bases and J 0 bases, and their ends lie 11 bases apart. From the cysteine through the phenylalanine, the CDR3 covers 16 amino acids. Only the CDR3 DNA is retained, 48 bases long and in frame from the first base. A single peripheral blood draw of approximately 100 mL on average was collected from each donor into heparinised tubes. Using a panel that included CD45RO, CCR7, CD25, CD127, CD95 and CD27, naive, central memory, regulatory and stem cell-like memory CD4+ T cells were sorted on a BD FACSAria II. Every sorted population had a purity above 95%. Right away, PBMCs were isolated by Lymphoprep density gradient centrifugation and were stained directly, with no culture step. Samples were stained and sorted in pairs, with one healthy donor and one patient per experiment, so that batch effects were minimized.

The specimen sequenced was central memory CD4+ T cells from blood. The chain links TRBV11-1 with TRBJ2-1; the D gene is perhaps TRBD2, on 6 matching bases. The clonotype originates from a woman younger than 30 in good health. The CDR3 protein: CASSLHGSGSYNEQFF. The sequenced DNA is TGTGCCAGCAGCTTACACGGGAGTGGCTCCTACAATGAGCAGTTCTTC.